A selection of T cell receptor beta chains follows, all from one sample in a study of cytomegalovirus exposure and HLA in healthy donors. Method: immunoSEQ multiplex PCR; TCRdb's copy keeps in-frame clones and lacks some. The sample includes around 110,000 clones, roughly two thirds of them seen just once. The specimen was PBMCs. The receptor set was obtained from a female donor in good health and CMV-seronegative. Each CDR3 is given with its conserved first and last residue. A D gene is named only where the DNA matches it firmly. Some rows mark clone size as missing; the rest say once, few, many or name a class of expanded clone.

D gene,clone size,V gene,J gene,CDR3 protein,CDR3 DNA
TRBD1,.,TRBV29-1,TRBJ2-5,CSVEGTGRETQYF,TGCAGCGTTGAAGGGACAGGGAGGGAGACCCAGTACTTC
.,.,TRBV5-4,TRBJ1-2,CASSEPAAGRGYGYTF,TGTGCCAGCAGCGAACCTGCCGCGGGGCGCGGGTATGGCTACACCTTC
.,.,TRBV19,TRBJ2-2,CASSIYRSGELFF,TGTGCCAGTAGTATATACCGGTCCGGGGAGCTGTTTTTT
TRBD1,few,TRBV5-1,TRBJ1-4,CASSPGQGREKLFF,TGCGCCAGCAGCCCGGGACAGGGAAGGGAAAAACTGTTTTTT
TRBD2,.,TRBV30,TRBJ2-3,CAWSVGSGRLDTQYF,TGTGCCTGGAGTGTAGGTAGCGGGAGGTTGGATACGCAGTATTTT
TRBD2,.,TRBV7-7,TRBJ2-5,CASSTGLAGGETQYF,TGTGCCAGCAGCACGGGACTAGCGGGAGGCGAGACCCAGTACTTC
.,few,TRBV2,TRBJ1-5,CASTRGPLNNQPQHF,TGTGCCAGCACCAGGGGTCCCCTAAACAATCAGCCCCAGCATTTT
TRBD2,.,TRBV7-8,TRBJ2-1,CASSPLAGAAYNEQFF,TGTGCCAGCAGCCCTTTAGCGGGAGCGGCTTACAATGAGCAGTTCTTC
.,.,TRBV5-1,TRBJ1-5,CASSSASGNSNQPQHF,TGCGCCAGCAGCTCTGCCTCAGGGAATAGCAATCAGCCCCAGCATTTT
TRBD1,.,TRBV19,TRBJ1-2,CASSMQGGHTF,TGTGCCAGTAGTATGCAAGGGGGCCACACCTTC
.,.,TRBV13,TRBJ2-7,CASSLQVVREQYF,TGTGCCAGCAGCTTACAGGTTGTCCGAGAGCAGTACTTC
TRBD2,.,TRBV28,TRBJ2-1,CASSTVTGGTPNEQFF,TGTGCCAGCAGCACGGTAACGGGAGGGACCCCCAATGAGCAGTTCTTC
TRBD2,.,TRBV25-1,TRBJ2-7,CASSAGLNGEQYF,TGTGCCAGCAGTGCGGGACTAAACGGCGAGCAGTACTTC
TRBD1,once,TRBV10-1,TRBJ2-5,CASGPGTGSGTQYF,TGCGCCAGCGGTCCCGGGACAGGTTCGGGGACCCAGTACTTC
.,.,TRBV7-9,TRBJ1-2,CASSSRTAGNYGYTF,TGTGCCAGCAGCTCCCGGACAGCAGGGAACTATGGCTACACCTTC
TRBD2,.,TRBV6-5,TRBJ2-3,CASSYTFSGSSDTQYF,TGTGCCAGCAGTTACACCTTTAGCGGGAGTTCCGATACGCAGTATTTT
TRBD1,.,TRBV6-1,TRBJ2-7,CASKVRDRFYEQYF,TGTGCCAGTAAGGTCCGGGACAGATTCTACGAGCAGTACTTC
.,.,TRBV27,TRBJ2-1,CASSPHEGSSYNEQFF,TGTGCCAGCAGTCCCCATGAAGGGAGCTCCTACAATGAGCAGTTCTTC
.,.,TRBV6-1,TRBJ2-7,CASSGGAGSITTYEQYF,TGTGCCAGCAGTGGCGGGGCAGGGTCTATTACGACCTACGAGCAGTACTTC
.,.,TRBV2,TRBJ1-1,CASQAYMNTEAFF,TGTGCCAGTCAAGCGTATATGAACACTGAAGCTTTCTTT
TRBD2,few,TRBV19,TRBJ2-5,CASSNGLAERLETQYF,TGTGCCAGTAGTAACGGACTAGCGGAACGTTTAGAGACCCAGTACTTC
.,.,TRBV5-1,TRBJ1-1,CASSLAGGNTEAFF,TGCGCCAGCAGCTTGGCCGGCGGTAACACTGAAGCTTTCTTT
.,.,TRBV6-5,TRBJ2-2,CASSYSPDLNTGELFF,TGTGCCAGCAGTTACTCACCGGACTTGAACACCGGGGAGCTGTTTTTT
.,once,TRBV30,TRBJ2-1,CAWFGDNAHNEQFF,TGTGCCTGGTTTGGGGACAACGCTCACAATGAGCAGTTCTTC
TRBD1,.,TRBV2,TRBJ1-2,CASSGPPLAGGDIYGYTF,TGTGCCAGCAGTGGGCCCCCGCTCGCAGGGGGTGATATCTATGGCTACACCTTC
TRBD1,.,TRBV28,TRBJ2-7,CASTTLPGTGSHEQYF,TGTGCCAGCACGACCTTACCCGGGACAGGGTCCCACGAGCAGTACTTC
.,few,TRBV28,TRBJ1-1,CASSFGTGFGDTEAFF,TGTGCCAGCAGTTTCGGCACAGGGTTCGGGGACACTGAAGCTTTCTTT
.,.,TRBV28,TRBJ2-1,CASSLGREISEQFF,TGTGCCAGCAGTTTGGGTCGGGAGATTAGTGAGCAGTTCTTC
.,once,TRBV5-1,TRBJ2-3,CASSLGGRISTDTQYF,TGCGCCAGCAGTCTAGGAGGGAGAATTAGCACAGATACGCAGTATTTT
.,.,TRBV2,TRBJ1-4,CASSEGSNIDEKLFF,TGTGCCAGCAGTGAAGGGTCAAACATTGATGAAAAACTGTTTTTT
TRBD1,.,TRBV10-3,TRBJ2-3,CAIRRGPGTDTQYF,TGTGCCATCCGTAGGGGGCCGGGCACAGATACGCAGTATTTT
.,once,TRBV6-5,TRBJ2-2,CASSPTTVNTGELFF,TGTGCCAGCAGTCCTACGACAGTTAACACCGGGGAGCTGTTTTTT
.,.,TRBV28,TRBJ1-1,CASSFGSTRTEAFF,TGTGCCAGCAGTTTTGGGAGTACGAGGACTGAAGCTTTCTTT
TRBD1,.,TRBV19,TRBJ1-2,CASSRPGGVYGYTF,TGTGCCAGTAGTAGGCCAGGGGGAGTCTATGGCTACACCTTC
TRBD1,.,TRBV18,TRBJ1-1,CASSTGVNTEAFF,TGTGCCAGCTCAACAGGGGTGAACACTGAAGCTTTCTTT
TRBD1,.,TRBV5-1,TRBJ2-3,CASSLLDRVKDTQYF,TGCGCCAGCAGCTTACTTGACAGGGTTAAAGATACGCAGTATTTT
TRBD2,.,TRBV5-1,TRBJ2-5,CASSLISGSLETQYF,TGCGCCAGCAGCTTGATAAGCGGGAGTTTAGAGACCCAGTACTTC
.,many,TRBV6-6,TRBJ2-7,CASSPGQSYEQYF,TGTGCCAGCAGCCCCGGACAGTCCTACGAGCAGTACTTC
TRBD2,.,TRBV30,TRBJ2-7,CAWSTGGGAGIRQGQYF,TGTGCCTGGAGTACCGGGGGAGGGGCAGGAATTCGTCAGGGGCAGTACTTC
.,.,TRBV2,TRBJ2-2,CASGLVNTGELFF,TGTGCCAGCGGCCTAGTGAACACCGGGGAGCTGTTTTTT
TRBD2,many,TRBV7-9,TRBJ2-1,CASSSKPQREGFEQFF,TGTGCCAGCAGCTCAAAACCTCAGCGGGAGGGTTTTGAGCAGTTCTTC
.,.,TRBV28,TRBJ1-4,CASSLPGNREKLFF,TGTGCCAGCAGCTTACCGGGCAACAGGGAAAAACTGTTTTTT
TRBD1,few,TRBV28,TRBJ2-5,CASSIGQGATLNQETQYF,TGTGCCAGCAGTATAGGACAGGGGGCGACTCTAAACCAAGAGACCCAGTACTTC
.,few,TRBV19,TRBJ2-7,CASSRDDSYEQYF,TGTGCCAGTAGTAGGGATGACAGCTACGAGCAGTACTTC
TRBD2,.,TRBV7-2,TRBJ2-7,CASSPGTSGSSYEQYF,TGTGCCAGCAGCCCTGGGACTAGCGGAAGTTCCTACGAGCAGTACTTC